Shown below are 9 T cell receptor beta chains from a single sample sequenced in a study of T cell repertoires in cytomegalovirus infection. From the reads, TCRdb called clonotypes with MiXCR, one entry per CDR3 protein. The data hold some 280,000 distinct CDR3 sequences, with about an eighth observed a single time. The specimen sequenced was PBMCs. Receptors originate from a human donor in good health (CMV status not recorded). Some clones in this sample may be carry-over from other donors' samples.

Note on this clonotype: A much larger clone differs by one base, so this may be a read error. The genes are TRBV14 and TRBJ1-1; 8 bases match TRBD1. There are 15 residues in the CDR3. Germline assignment: CDR1 SGHDN and CDR2 FVKESK. The CDR3 DNA reads as TGTGCCTGCAGCCAACGGACAGGGTTGAACACTGAAGCTTTCTTT. The encoded protein is CACSQRTGLNTEAFF.

The chain employs TRBV5-1 and TRBJ2-2; no clear D gene. V lost 5 bases and J lost 4, with 15 bases in between. The germline CDR1 and CDR2 sequences are SGHRS and YFSETQ. This CDR3 comprises 15 residues. CDR3 nucleotides: TGCGCCAGCAGGTTTGGCTCTGGGTCCACCGGGGAGCTGTTTTTT. It yields the protein CASRFGSGSTGELFF.

There are many counts of this clonotype. The chain employs TRBV27 and TRBJ2-7; 8 positions agree with TRBD2. Germline V gene lookup returns CDR1 MNHEY and CDR2 SMNVEV (reference sequence). V shed 3 bases, J shed 3 bases, and the junction held 7 bases outside the gene matches. This CDR3 has 15 amino acids. CDR3 coding DNA: TGTGCCAGCAGTTTTTCGCTTAGCGGGATCTACGAGCAGTACTTC. Protein: CASSFSLSGIYEQYF.

This clonotype appeared a few times. This chain links TRBV27 with TRBJ2-7; maybe TRBD2 (6 bases). The CDR3 is made up of 14 amino acids. Trimming stripped 2 bases from V and 4 bases from J, with 12 bases between. Germline CDR1 is MNHEY and CDR2 is SMNVEV (reference sequence). The CDR3 bases are TGTGCCAGCAGTTTAGGGGGGATCGATTACGAGCAGTACTTC. Its translation: CASSLGGIDYEQYF.

V is TRBV6-2 or TRBV6-3 and J is TRBJ2-5; perhaps TRBD2 as D (6 bases). The CDR3 totals 18 residues. Germline V gene data show CDR1 as MNHEY and CDR2 as SVGEGT. Trimming pared 0 bases from V and 5 bases from J, leaving 22 bases between. CDR3 nucleotide sequence: TGTGCCAGCAGTTACTCGACCCTCCTCTCGGGAGAGCGGGAGACCCAGTACTTC. This gives the protein CASSYSTLLSGERETQYF.

This rearrangement joins TRBV12-3 or TRBV12-4 to TRBJ1-1, with D unclear. This CDR3 contains 13 residues. Trimming took off 1 base at V and 5 bases at J, with 8 bases between the two ends. CDR3 DNA sequence: TGTGCCAGCAGTTTAGGAGTTTTGACTGAAGCTTTCTTT. Amino acids: CASSLGVLTEAFF.

The chain recombines TRBV5-4 with TRBJ2-3; weak D call: TRBD1 (6 bases). CDR3 length: 13 residues. Per germline, CDR1 SGHNT and CDR2 YYREEE (reference sequence). V lost 7 bases to trimming and J lost 2 bases, with 11 bases between them. This CDR3 is CASGTGHTDTQYF. CDR3 in DNA: TGTGCCAGCGGAACAGGGCACACAGATACGCAGTATTTT.

This clonotype was counted only a few times. This chain uses TRBV7-6 with TRBJ2-3; D is unresolved. The CDR3 is 13 residues long. Trimming removed 6 bases at V and 11 bases at J, with 18 bases between. The germline V gene encodes CDR1 SGHVS and CDR2 FNYEAQ. CDR3 protein: CASSLTPKGLQYF. The CDR3 DNA reads as TGTGCCAGCAGTCTAACCCCGAAAGGGTTGCAGTATTTT.

The J gene is TRBJ2-5, the V gene TRBV20-1; 10 bases map to TRBD1. The CDR3 runs 15 residues. The germline V gene has CDR1 DFQATT and CDR2 SNEGSKA (reference sequence). The junction had 6 bases not matched to a gene; V was cut back by 0 bases and J by 5 bases. The CDR3 is CSARDWTGGFETQYF. As DNA, the CDR3 is TGCAGTGCTAGAGACTGGACAGGGGGTTTTGAGACCCAGTACTTC.